Below are 6 T cell receptor beta chains sequenced from a single sample in a study of Graves' ophthalmopathy and Graves' hyperthyroidism listed by TCRdb under 2018. Instrument used: Illumina HiSeq 2000. TCR beta CDR3 regions were amplified from RNA transcripts for repertoire sequencing. HTBI primers and the Qiagen OneStep RT-PCR kit were used in a first-round RT-PCR, which was followed by a second-round multiplex PCR, size selection and purification. TCRdb reanalyzed the raw reads on its own, using fastp at Q25 for trimming and MiXCR for clone calling, and kept in-frame beta chains. Rows are combined by CDR3 protein, so each entry shows the most common genes and DNA. The sample yields about 1.1 million distinct CDR3 sequences; 35% to 40% were counted once. The top ten clonotypes cover 11% of the sample. The specimen sequenced was peripheral blood or thyroid tissue (not recorded which). The receptor source for this set is an adult man with Graves' hyperthyroidism.

The chain combines TRBV19 with TRBJ1-2, with TRBD1 matching 7 bases. In germline, CDR1 is LNHDA, CDR2 SQIVND (reference sequence). CDR3 length: 14 residues. The trim removed 7 bases at V and 1 base at J, leaving 6 bases unmatched. The DNA for the CDR3 is TGTGCCAGTACCACCAGGGACAGTAACTATGGCTACACCTTC. Its translation: CASTTRDSNYGYTF. The whole variable domain, remainder taken from reference TRBV19 and TRBJ1-2, is DGGITQSPKYLFRKEGQNVTLSCEQNLNHDAMYWYRQDPGQGLRLIYYSQIVNDFQKGDIAEGYSVSREKKESFPLTVTSAQKNPTAFYLCASTTRDSNYGYTFGSGTRLTVV.

J is TRBJ1-5 and V is TRBV6-5; D is undetermined. Germline V CDR1 and CDR2: MNHEY, SVGAGI. Trimming shortened V by 0 bases and J by 6 bases, and 9 bases separated the two germline ends. This CDR3 region has 14 residues. In DNA, the CDR3 is TGTGCCAGCAGTTACTCCGCGGGGAGTCAGCCCCAGCATTTT. Its translation is CASSYSAGSQPQHF.

To note about this clonotype: The germline gene is not matched at one end of the junction; a read error may be the cause. V usage is TRBV7-2 and J usage is TRBJ2-5; 7 nucleotides line up with TRBD1. Germline V gene data show CDR1 as SGHTA and CDR2 as FQGNSA. The CDR3 consists of 14 residues. CDR3: CAGSQGDSQETQYF. The CDR3 nucleotides are TGTGCCGGCAGCCAGGGGGACAGCCAAGAGACCCAGTACTTC.

In this sample, this clonotype turned up many times. The chain joins TRBV7-2 to TRBJ2-5, with D perhaps matching TRBD1 (6 bases). There are 19 residues in the CDR3. Trimming removed 4 bases from V and 2 bases from J, with 26 bases in between. CDR1 and CDR2 (germline): SGHTA, FQGNSA. Written as DNA, the CDR3 is TGTGCCAGCAGCTCTAGAGGGGCCAAGGGGCAGGGGAATCAAGAGACCCAGTACTTC. Amino acids: CASSSRGAKGQGNQETQYF.

This clonotype was observed many times. The genes are TRBV19 and TRBJ1-6; D ambiguous. Trimming cost V 3 bases and J 6 bases, with 6 bases left between them. The CDR3 runs 13 residues. Germline V gene lookup returns CDR1 LNHDA and CDR2 SQIVND (reference sequence). CDR3 amino acids: CASSIEGNSPLHF. CDR3 DNA: TGTGCCAGTAGTATCGAGGGTAATTCACCCCTCCACTTT.

As concerns this clonotype: At one end, the junction sequence differs from germline, possibly due to a read error. The genes are TRBV7-9 and TRBJ1-1; maybe TRBD1 (6 bases). This CDR3 spans 15 amino acids. Germline V gene lookup returns CDR1 SEHNR and CDR2 FQNEAQ (reference sequence). The CDR3 sequence: CASSSTGQENTEAFF. CDR3 in DNA: TGCGCCAGCAGCTCAACGGGACAAGAGAACACTGAAGCTTTCTTT.